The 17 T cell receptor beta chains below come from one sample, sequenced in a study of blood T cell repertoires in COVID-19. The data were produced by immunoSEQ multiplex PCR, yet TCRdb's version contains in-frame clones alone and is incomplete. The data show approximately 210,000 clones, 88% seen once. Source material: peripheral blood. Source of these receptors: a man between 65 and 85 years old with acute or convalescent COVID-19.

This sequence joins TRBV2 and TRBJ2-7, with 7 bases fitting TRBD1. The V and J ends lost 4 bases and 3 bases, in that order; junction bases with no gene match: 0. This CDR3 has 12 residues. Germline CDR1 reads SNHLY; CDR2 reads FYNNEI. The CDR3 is CASSGDSYEQYF. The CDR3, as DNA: TGTGCCAGCAGTGGGGACAGCTACGAGCAGTACTTC.

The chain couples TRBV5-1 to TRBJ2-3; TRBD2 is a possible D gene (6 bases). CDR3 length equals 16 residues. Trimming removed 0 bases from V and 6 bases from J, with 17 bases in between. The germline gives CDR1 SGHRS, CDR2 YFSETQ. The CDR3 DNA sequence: TGCGCCAGCAGCTTGGCTCTGGACTACGGTTCGGATACGCAGTATTTT. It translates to CASSLALDYGSDTQYF.

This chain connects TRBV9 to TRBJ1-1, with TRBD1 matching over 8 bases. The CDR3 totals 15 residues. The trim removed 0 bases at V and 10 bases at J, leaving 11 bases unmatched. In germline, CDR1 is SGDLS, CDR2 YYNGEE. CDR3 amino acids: CASSVAPGGSGGAFF. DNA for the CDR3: TGTGCCAGCAGCGTAGCACCAGGGGGCTCTGGTGGAGCTTTCTTT.

CDR3 in amino acids: CASSLRTGGNGYTF. In nucleotides, the CDR3 is TGTGCCAGCAGTTTAAGGACAGGGGGCAATGGCTACACCTTC. This chain connects TRBV27 to TRBJ1-2; 11 bases agree with TRBD1. The CDR3 is 14 amino acids. Germline V gene sequence: CDR1 MNHEY, CDR2 SMNVEV (reference sequence). V shed 2 bases, J shed 6 bases, and the junction held 2 bases outside the gene matches.

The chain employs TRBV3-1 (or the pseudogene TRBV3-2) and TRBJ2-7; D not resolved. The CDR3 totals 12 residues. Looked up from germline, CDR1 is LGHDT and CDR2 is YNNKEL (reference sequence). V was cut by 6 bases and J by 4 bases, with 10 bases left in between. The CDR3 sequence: CASSFSSYEQYF. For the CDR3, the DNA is TGTGCCAGCAGTTTTTCGAGTTACGAGCAGTACTTC.

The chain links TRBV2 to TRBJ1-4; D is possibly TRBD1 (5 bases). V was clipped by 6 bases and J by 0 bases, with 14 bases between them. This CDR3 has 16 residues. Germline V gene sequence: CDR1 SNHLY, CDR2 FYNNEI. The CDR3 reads CASRPQGVSTNEKLFF. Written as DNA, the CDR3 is TGTGCCAGCAGGCCTCAGGGTGTTTCAACTAATGAAAAACTGTTTTTT.

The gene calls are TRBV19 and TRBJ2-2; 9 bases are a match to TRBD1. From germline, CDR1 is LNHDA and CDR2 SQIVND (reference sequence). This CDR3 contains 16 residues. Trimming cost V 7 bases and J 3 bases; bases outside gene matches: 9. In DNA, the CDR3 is TGTGCCAGTACCCCTACAGGGGGCATGGACACCGGGGAGCTGTTTTTT. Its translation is CASTPTGGMDTGELFF.

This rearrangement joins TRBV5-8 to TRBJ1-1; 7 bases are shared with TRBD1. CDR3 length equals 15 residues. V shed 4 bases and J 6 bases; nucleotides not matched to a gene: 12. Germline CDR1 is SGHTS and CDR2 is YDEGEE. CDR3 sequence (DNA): TGTGCCAGCAGCCTCCGCCAGGGGGGCTGGGCTGAAGCTTTCTTT. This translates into CASSLRQGGWAEAFF.

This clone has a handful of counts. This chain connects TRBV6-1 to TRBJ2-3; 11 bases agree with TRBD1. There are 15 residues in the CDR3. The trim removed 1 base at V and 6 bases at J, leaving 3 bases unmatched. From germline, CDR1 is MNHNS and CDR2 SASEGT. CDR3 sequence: CASSEGTGGFDTQYF. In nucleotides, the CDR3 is TGTGCCAGCAGTGAAGGGACAGGGGGCTTTGATACGCAGTATTTT.

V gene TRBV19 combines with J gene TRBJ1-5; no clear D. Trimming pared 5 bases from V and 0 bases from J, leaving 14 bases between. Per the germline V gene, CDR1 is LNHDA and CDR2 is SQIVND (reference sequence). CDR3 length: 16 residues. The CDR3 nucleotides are TGTGCCAGTAGTCCCGGTTCAGGCAATAGCAATCAGCCCCAGCATTTT. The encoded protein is CASSPGSGNSNQPQHF.

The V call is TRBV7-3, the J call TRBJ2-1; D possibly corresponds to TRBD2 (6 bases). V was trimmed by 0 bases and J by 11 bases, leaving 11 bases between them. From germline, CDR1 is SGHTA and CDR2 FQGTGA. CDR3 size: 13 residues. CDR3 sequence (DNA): TGTGCCAGCAGCTTAACCGGGGAGGACCAGCAGTTCTTC. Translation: CASSLTGEDQQFF.

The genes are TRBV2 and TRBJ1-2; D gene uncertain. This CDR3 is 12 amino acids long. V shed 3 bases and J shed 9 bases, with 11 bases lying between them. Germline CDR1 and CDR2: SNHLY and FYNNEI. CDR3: CASSDNSWRYTF. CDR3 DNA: TGTGCCAGCAGTGATAACAGTTGGCGCTACACCTTC.

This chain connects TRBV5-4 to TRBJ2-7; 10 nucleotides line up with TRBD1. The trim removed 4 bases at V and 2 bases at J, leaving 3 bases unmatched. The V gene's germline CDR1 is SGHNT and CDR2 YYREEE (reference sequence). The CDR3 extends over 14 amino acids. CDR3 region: CASSRDRGPYEQYF. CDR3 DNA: TGTGCCAGCAGCCGAGACAGGGGGCCCTACGAGCAGTACTTC.

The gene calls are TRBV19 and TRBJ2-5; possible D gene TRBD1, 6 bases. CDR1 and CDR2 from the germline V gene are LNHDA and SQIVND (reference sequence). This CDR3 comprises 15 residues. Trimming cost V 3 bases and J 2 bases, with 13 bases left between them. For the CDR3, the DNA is TGTGCCAGTAGTATTGCTCAGGGGTGGCAAGAGACCCAGTACTTC. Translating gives CASSIAQGWQETQYF.

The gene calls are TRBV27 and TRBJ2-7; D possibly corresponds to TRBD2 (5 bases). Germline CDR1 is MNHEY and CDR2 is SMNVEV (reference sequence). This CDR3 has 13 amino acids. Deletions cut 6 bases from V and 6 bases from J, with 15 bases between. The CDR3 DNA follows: TGTGCCAGCAGCCCGGGATCCAAGCGCGAGCAGTACTTC. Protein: CASSPGSKREQYF.

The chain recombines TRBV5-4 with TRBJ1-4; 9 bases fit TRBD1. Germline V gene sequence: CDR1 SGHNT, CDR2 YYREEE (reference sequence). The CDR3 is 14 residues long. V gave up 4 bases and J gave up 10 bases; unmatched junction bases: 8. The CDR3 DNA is TGTGCCAGCAGCCCCGGGACAGGGACCCGAAAACTGTTTTTT. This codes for CASSPGTGTRKLFF.

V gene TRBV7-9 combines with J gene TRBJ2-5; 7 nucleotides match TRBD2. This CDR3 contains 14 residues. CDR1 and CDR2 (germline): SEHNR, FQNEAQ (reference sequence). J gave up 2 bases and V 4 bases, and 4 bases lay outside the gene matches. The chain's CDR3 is CASSWWTRQETQYF. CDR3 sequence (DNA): TGTGCCAGCAGCTGGTGGACTAGACAAGAGACCCAGTACTTC.